In its sample, the clone carrying this T cell receptor (beta chain) was seen a few times. Its antigen is undetermined. This record comes from a study of beta chain features in type 1 diabetes. Study at large: Patients shared similar age, gender and cell yields with healthy donors.

V was pared by 5 bases and J by 14 bases, with 14 bases between. The V gene's germline CDR1 is SQVTM and CDR2 ANQGSEA. The CDR3 contains 10 residues. Notes on the study in general: TCRB CDR3s from Type 1 diabetes patients were moderately but significantly shorter in all four CD4+ subsets. Type 1 diabetes patients showed fewer insertions and more deletions at VDJ junctions. Shorter templates might be favored by PCR, equally in patients and controls.

Reverse transcribing all isolated RNA meant expressed TCRB transcripts were sequenced. TCRdb's table, derived via immunoSEQ multiplex PCR, lists solely in-frame clones and lacks some. The data contain approximately 360,000 clones, about 12% of them singletons. The gene calls are TRBV29-1 and TRBJ2-3, with D tentatively TRBD1 (7 bases). What was sequenced was naive CD4+ T cells from blood. This TCR was sampled from a woman between 18 and 29 years old with type 1 diabetes. The CDR3 DNA sequence: TGCAGCGTTAAACAGGGGAGGTCGTATTTT. It codes for CSVKQGRSYF.